The clone carrying this T cell receptor (beta chain) was counted between two and nine times. The antigen is undetermined. RNA transcripts were the template for amplifying TCR beta CDR3 regions. HTBI primers were used for first-round RT-PCR of the TCR CDR3. TCRdb redid the calling of the multiplex PCR reads with MiXCR, one entry per CDR3 protein. The sample records some 560,000 distinct CDR3 sequences, around 16% being singletons. The V end was cut by 8 bases, the J end by 5 bases, with 16 bases between. CDR3 size: 13 residues. Germline loops: CDR1 ENHRY, CDR2 SYGVKD. These data belong to a study of T cells in Graves' hyperthyroidism and ophthalmopathy. Study-wide results and limits: It was a median approximately 6 months before onset that the model predicted ophthalmopathy.

The sequence was collected from a woman aged 30 to 39 with Graves' hyperthyroidism. The chain joins TRBV10-3 to TRBJ2-7, with TRBD1 as a possible D gene (5 bases). Sample: blood. CDR3 nucleotide sequence: TGTGCCATCTACAGGAACAGCCTCAACGAGCAGTACTTC. This sequence encodes CAIYRNSLNEQYF.